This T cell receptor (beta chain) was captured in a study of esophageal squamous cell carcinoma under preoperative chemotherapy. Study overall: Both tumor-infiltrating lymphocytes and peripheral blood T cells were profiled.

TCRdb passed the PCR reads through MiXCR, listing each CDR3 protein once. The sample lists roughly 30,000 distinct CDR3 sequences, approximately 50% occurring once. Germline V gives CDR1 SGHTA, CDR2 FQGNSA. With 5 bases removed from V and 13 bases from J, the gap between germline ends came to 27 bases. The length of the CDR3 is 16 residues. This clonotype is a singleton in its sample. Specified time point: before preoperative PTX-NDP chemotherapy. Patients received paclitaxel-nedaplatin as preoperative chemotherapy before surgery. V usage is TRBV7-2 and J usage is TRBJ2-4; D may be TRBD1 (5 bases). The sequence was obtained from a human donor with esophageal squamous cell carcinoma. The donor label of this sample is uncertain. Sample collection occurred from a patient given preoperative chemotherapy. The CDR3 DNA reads TGTGCCAGCAGCCGACGCCAGGGCGGAAACCGAGACACCCAGTACTTC. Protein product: CASSRRQGGNRDTQYF.